A selection of T cell receptor beta chains follows, all from one sample in a study of T-cell memory formation after mild COVID-19. Via MiXCR, TCRdb re-called the 5' RACE reads, giving one row per CDR3 protein. Counted here are a few hundred thousand distinct CDR3 sequences, about 20% occurring once; the ten biggest clones make up around 8.4%. The sample was PBMCs or a T cell subset sorted from them (not recorded which). These receptors were collected from an adult woman who had mild COVID-19 (a few samples of this study predate the infection). Cell type and time point are not known. Both conserved end residues are part of each CDR3. D genes are given only for firm matches. Size is stated for part of the rows, as once, few or many counts, or as a class when the clone is expanded.

TRBV9,few,TRBJ2-7,NA,TGTGCCAGCAGCGCTTCAGGGAGCGGAGCCTACGAGCAGTACTTC,CASSASGSGAYEQYF
TRBV11-2,NA,TRBJ2-1,TRBD2,TGTGCCAGCAGCAGGTCCGGGACTAGATACAATGAGCAGTTCTTC,CASSRSGTRYNEQFF
TRBV24-1,NA,TRBJ2-1,TRBD2,TGTGCCACCAGTGATTTCCTAGCGGGAGGGCCCAATGAGCAGTTCTTC,CATSDFLAGGPNEQFF
TRBV6-5,NA,TRBJ1-2,NA,TGTGCCAGCAGTTACTCGGCGGGTTTCGGCTACACCTTC,CASSYSAGFGYTF
TRBV5-6,few,TRBJ2-7,NA,TGTGCCAGCAGCTTGCTCGGGGCCGAGCAGTACTTC,CASSLLGAEQYF
TRBV4-3,NA,TRBJ1-2,TRBD1,TGCGCCAGCAGCCAAGGGGACAGGGACGGCGGCTACACCTTC,CASSQGDRDGGYTF
TRBV29-1,once,TRBJ1-2,NA,TGCAGCGTTGAAGATTCCGAGCGGAGACCCTATGGCTACACCTTC,CSVEDSERRPYGYTF
TRBV7-2,NA,TRBJ2-3,TRBD1,TGTGCCAGCAGCCCCACAGGGGTTTCGGTGACAGATACGCAGTATTTT,CASSPTGVSVTDTQYF
TRBV12-3/TRBV12-4,NA,TRBJ2-3,TRBD2,TGTGCCAGCAGTTTAGTAGGCGGGGGGAAGACAGATACGCAGTATTTT,CASSLVGGGKTDTQYF
TRBV12-3/TRBV12-4,NA,TRBJ1-2,NA,TGTGCCAGCAGTTTAGAGGGTATTGGCTACACCTTC,CASSLEGIGYTF
TRBV12-3/TRBV12-4,few,TRBJ2-3,NA,NA,CASSLERDNTDTQYF
TRBV3-1,many,TRBJ1-1,NA,TGCGCCAGCAGCCAAGGGGCCACTGAAGCTTTCTTT,CASSQGATEAFF
TRBV7-8,few,TRBJ1-2,TRBD1,TGTGCCGTCCGAGGGACAGGGATAAATGGCTACACCTTC,CAVRGTGINGYTF
TRBV27,few,TRBJ2-7,NA,TGTGCCAGCAGCGCGTCGACCAGTTACTACGAGCAGTACTTC,CASSASTSYYEQYF
TRBV11-2,NA,TRBJ2-1,NA,TGTGCCAGCAGCTCCTTAAGGAGTCGACGGGCGTCTTCGAATGAGCAGTTCTTC,CASSSLRSRRASSNEQFF
TRBV5-1,few,TRBJ2-7,NA,TGCGCCAGCAGCCCCGAGGTAGCGGCTACCTACGAGCAGTACTTC,CASSPEVAATYEQYF
TRBV3-1,few,TRBJ2-1,TRBD2,TGTGCCAGCAGCCACGGATGGACGGGGGGGGCCCTCGATGAGCAGTTCTTC,CASSHGWTGGALDEQFF
TRBV28,few,TRBJ1-1,TRBD1,TGTGCCAGTCAAACCCTCGACAGGGCCCGTACTGAAGCTTTCTTT,CASQTLDRARTEAFF
TRBV9,NA,TRBJ1-2,TRBD1,TGTGCCAGCAGCGGGGGGGGACAGGGACAGAACTATGGCTACACCTTC,CASSGGGQGQNYGYTF
TRBV20-1,few,TRBJ2-3,NA,TGCAGTGCTAGAGCCTTCTTAACGTCAGCGGCTATAACAGATACGCAGTATTTT,CSARAFLTSAAITDTQYF
TRBV24-1,NA,TRBJ2-5,NA,TGTGCCACCAGTGACCCTACAGGGCTACAGTACCAAGAGACCCAGTACTTC,CATSDPTGLQYQETQYF
TRBV10-3,NA,TRBJ2-7,NA,TGTGCCATCAGTGTGGGGCAGTCCTACGAGCAGTACTTC,CAISVGQSYEQYF
TRBV5-1,NA,TRBJ1-4,TRBD1,TGCGCCAGCAGCGTCGACAGGGTAACTGATGAAAAACTGTTTTTT,CASSVDRVTDEKLFF
TRBV24-1,few,TRBJ2-5,NA,TGTGCCACCAGTGAAGAGTTCCCCCAAGAGACCCAGTACTTC,CATSEEFPQETQYF
TRBV15,NA,TRBJ2-4,TRBD2,TGTGCCACCAGCAGAGATCGGGGGGGCAGGAACATTCAGTACTTC,CATSRDRGGRNIQYF
TRBV21-1,NA,TRBJ2-3,NA,TGTGCCAGCAGCAAGATGAGCGGGAGGCGCACAGATACGCAGTATTTT,CASSKMSGRRTDTQYF
TRBV9,once,TRBJ2-3,TRBD2,TGTGCCAGCAGCGGCGCCGGGACTAGCGGCACAGATACGCAGTATTTT,CASSGAGTSGTDTQYF
TRBV2,few,TRBJ2-4,NA,TGTGCCAGCGAGGGGGGGCTATCCCTAGCCAAAAACATTCAGTACTTC,CASEGGLSLAKNIQYF
TRBV5-1,NA,TRBJ1-3,NA,TGCGCCAGCAGCTTGGACGTCGACAGCTCTGGAAACACCATATATTTT,CASSLDVDSSGNTIYF
TRBV7-6,NA,TRBJ1-1,NA,TGTGCCAGCAGTTCCCCTGTGGGGGGCGGGGGGACTGAAGCTTTCTTT,CASSSPVGGGGTEAFF
TRBV9,many,TRBJ2-1,NA,TGTGCCAGCAGCGTAGTGTACAATGAGCAGTTCTTC,CASSVVYNEQFF
TRBV9,NA,TRBJ1-1,NA,TGTGCCAGCAGCGTAGTGGCAGGGGCGATGAACACTGAAGCTTTCTTT,CASSVVAGAMNTEAFF
TRBV5-1,NA,TRBJ2-1,TRBD2,TGCGCCAGGTCCGGGCGGGAGTTCGTGCGGGAGCAGTTCTTC,CARSGREFVREQFF
TRBV27,once,TRBJ2-7,NA,TGTGCCAGCAGTTTAAGGTACGGCTACTACGAGCAGTACTTC,CASSLRYGYYEQYF
TRBV24-1,NA,TRBJ1-4,NA,TGTGCCACCAGTGACCTGCCGACCACAACTAATGAAAAACTGTTTTTT,CATSDLPTTTNEKLFF
TRBV27,NA,TRBJ2-7,TRBD1,TGTGCCAGCAGTAAAGGGTCGGACAGGGGCTACTACGAGCAGTACTTC,CASSKGSDRGYYEQYF
TRBV5-6,NA,TRBJ2-7,NA,TGTGCCAGCAACCGGGTACAGGGTCCTCTTTGGGAGCAGTACTTC,CASNRVQGPLWEQYF
TRBV6-2/TRBV6-3,few,TRBJ2-1,TRBD2,TGTGCCAGCAGTTACTCTCATGGGACTAGCGGGGTCAGCTCCTACAATGAGCAGTTCTTC,CASSYSHGTSGVSSYNEQFF
TRBV30,few,TRBJ2-2,TRBD2,TGTGCCGGAGGGCGGGAGACCGGGGAGCTGTTTTTT,CAGGRETGELFF
TRBV4-2,few,TRBJ2-7,NA,TGTGCCAGCAGCCAAGAAAGAATGTCCTACGAGCAGTACTTC,CASSQERMSYEQYF
TRBV18,NA,TRBJ2-3,TRBD2,TGTGCCAGCTCACCGGGCCTAGCGGGGGTCCTCACCCACAAAGATACGCAGTATTTT,CASSPGLAGVLTHKDTQYF
TRBV20-1,once,TRBJ1-3,TRBD1,TGCAGTGCGGTTACAGGGGGCTCTGGAAACACCATATATTTT,CSAVTGGSGNTIYF
TRBV29-1,NA,TRBJ2-1,TRBD1,TGCAGCGTCGTACTCCACCGGGACAGGGACAATGAGCAGTTCTTC,CSVVLHRDRDNEQFF
TRBV9,few,TRBJ1-2,NA,TGTGCCAGCAGCGTAGGGAACGGGAACTATGGCTACACCTTC,CASSVGNGNYGYTF
TRBV15,NA,TRBJ2-3,TRBD2,TGTGCCACCAGGATTAGCGGGTCCCAAACGCAGTATTTT,CATRISGSQTQYF
TRBV5-6,NA,TRBJ1-1,NA,TGTGCCAGCAGCTTGGCCTTGGGGCAGGGGAACACTGAAGCTTTCTTT,CASSLALGQGNTEAFF
TRBV30,NA,TRBJ2-7,NA,TGTGCCTGGAGTGTAAGTGGCAGTTCCTACGAGCAGTACTTC,CAWSVSGSSYEQYF
TRBV5-1,NA,TRBJ2-5,NA,TGCGCCAGCAGCGTCCGACAGCGGGCAACCGAAGAGACCCAGTACTTC,CASSVRQRATEETQYF
TRBV12-3/TRBV12-4,NA,TRBJ1-5,NA,TGTGCCAGCAGCCCGACAGAGGGTCATCAGCCCCAGCATTTT,CASSPTEGHQPQHF
TRBV29-1,NA,TRBJ2-3,TRBD2,TGCAGCGTTGAACGCGGGAGACGCACAGATACGCAGTATTTT,CSVERGRRTDTQYF